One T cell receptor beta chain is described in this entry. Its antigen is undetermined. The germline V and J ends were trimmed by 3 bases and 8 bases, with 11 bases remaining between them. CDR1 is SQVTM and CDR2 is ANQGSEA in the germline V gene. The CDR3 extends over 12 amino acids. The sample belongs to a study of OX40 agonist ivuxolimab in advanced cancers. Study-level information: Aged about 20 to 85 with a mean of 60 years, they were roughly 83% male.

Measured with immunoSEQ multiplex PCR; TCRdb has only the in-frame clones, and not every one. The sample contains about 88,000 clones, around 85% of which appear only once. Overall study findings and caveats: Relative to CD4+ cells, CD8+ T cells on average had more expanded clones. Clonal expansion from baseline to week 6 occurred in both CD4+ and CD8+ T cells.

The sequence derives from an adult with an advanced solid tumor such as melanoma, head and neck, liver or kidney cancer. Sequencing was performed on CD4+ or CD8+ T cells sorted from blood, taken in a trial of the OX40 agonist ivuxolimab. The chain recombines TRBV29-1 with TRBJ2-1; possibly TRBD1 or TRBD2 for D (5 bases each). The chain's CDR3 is CSVDDRGDEQFF. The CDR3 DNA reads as TGCAGCGTTGATGATCGGGGCGATGAGCAGTTCTTC.